This T cell receptor (beta chain) was found in a study of T-cell reconstitution after alpha-beta-depleted transplantation in children. Study-wide results and limits: Several hundred rapidly expanded clones from non-depleted graft cells reportedly supplied alpha-beta T cells about two months post-transplant. Several patients had high TCRbeta diversity at day 60; it came from surviving recipient T cells and thymic progenitors. By one year post-transplant, T-cell counts and diversity largely arose from T cells that were newly produced.

Using unique molecular identifiers, the investigators prepared the TCRbeta library. One entry per CDR3 protein results from TCRdb running MiXCR on the PCR reads. The sample contains about 400,000 distinct CDR3 sequences, around 15% of which appear only once. A word on this clonotype: The antigen remains undetermined.

Looked up from germline, CDR1 is KGHSH and CDR2 is LQKENI. The CDR3 loop spans 12 amino acids. V lost 2 bases, J lost 2 bases, and 4 bases lay in between. This chain joins TRBV18 and TRBJ2-7; no definite D call. The sequence was obtained from a boy under two years old who had a stem cell transplant for Wiskott-Aldrich syndrome, so the T cells may come from the graft donor. Material: PBMCs, mostly from graft donor cells, obtained 360 days after TCRalphabeta/CD19-depleted stem cell transplant. CDR3 sequence: CASSPNAYEQYF. The CDR3 DNA reads as TGTGCCAGCTCACCAAATGCCTACGAGCAGTACTTC.